These 21 T cell receptor beta chains share one sample of origin, sequenced in a study of T cells in Graves' hyperthyroidism and ophthalmopathy. What was amplified from RNA transcripts were TCR beta CDR3 regions. RT-PCR in the first round (using the HTBI primer set) targeted the TCR CDR3. MiXCR, run by TCRdb on the multiplex PCR reads, gives a single entry per CDR3 protein. In the table there are hundreds of thousands of distinct CDR3 sequences, roughly a quarter of which are singletons. Sequenced material: blood. The origin of the receptors is a woman aged 30 to 39 with Graves' ophthalmopathy.

This clonotype has ten or more counts. The chain carries TRBV11-2 and TRBJ1-1, with 8 bases fitting TRBD1. Trimming at V came to 5 bases and at J to 2 bases, leaving 7 bases not matched to a gene. The CDR3 spans 15 residues. Germline-derived CDR1 and CDR2 are SGHAT and FQNNGV. Written as DNA, the CDR3 is TGTGCCAGCAGCACAAGGACAGGGCGCAACACTGAAGCTTTCTTT. As protein: CASSTRTGRNTEAFF.

This clonotype was detected ten times or more. The chain links TRBV20-1 to TRBJ1-1, with D possibly being TRBD1 (5 bases). Germline V lookup: CDR1 DFQATT, CDR2 SNEGSKA (reference sequence). There are 16 residues in the CDR3. Trimming stripped 2 bases from V and 4 bases from J, with 20 bases between. The CDR3, as DNA: TGCAGTGCTAGACGGGCAGGGTTTTTAATCAGCACTGAAGCTTTCTTT. Translated, it gives CSARRAGFLISTEAFF.

This chain uses TRBV19 with TRBJ1-5; D remains ambiguous. The germline CDR1 and CDR2 sequences are LNHDA and SQIVND (reference sequence). Trimming left V 7 bases short and J 0 bases short, with 16 bases between. The CDR3 length is 16 residues. CDR3 nucleotide sequence: TGTGCCAGTACGGGGTTCCGCGGAGATAGCAATCAGCCCCAGCATTTT. It is translated as CASTGFRGDSNQPQHF.

This clonotype was seen a single time. The chain has TRBV20-1 and TRBJ2-5, with D perhaps matching TRBD1 (6 bases). The CDR3 runs to 14 residues. Trimming shortened V by 2 bases and J by 0 bases, and 10 bases separated the two germline ends. Germline V gives CDR1 DFQATT, CDR2 SNEGSKA (reference sequence). CDR3 nucleotides: TGCAGTGCTAGACCCCAGGGGCACCAAGAGACCCAGTACTTC. As protein: CSARPQGHQETQYF.

This clonotype was counted between two and nine times. The gene calls are TRBV27 and TRBJ1-5, with 8 bases aligning to TRBD1. From germline, CDR1 is MNHEY and CDR2 SMNVEV (reference sequence). The CDR3 totals 16 residues. V lost 5 bases to trimming and J lost 0 bases; unmatched junction nucleotides: 6. In nucleotides, the CDR3 is TGTGCCAGCAGTCCTGGGACAGGAAATAGCAATCAGCCCCAGCATTTT. Translated, it gives CASSPGTGNSNQPQHF.

The CDR3, as DNA: TGTGCCAGCAGTCCAGGGGTTCTCAACTATGGCTACACCTTC. Translated, it gives CASSPGVLNYGYTF. V and J are TRBV28 and TRBJ1-2; tentatively, D is TRBD1 (6 bases). The CDR3 runs to 14 residues. Germline V CDR1 and CDR2: MDHEN, SYDVKM. Trimming took off 5 bases at V and 2 bases at J, with 12 bases between the two ends.

Comment on this clonotype: A much larger clone is a single base away; this may be a read error. V usage is TRBV6-2 or TRBV6-3 and J usage is TRBJ2-4, with D possibly TRBD2 on 5 matching bases. From germline, CDR1 is MNHEY and CDR2 SVGEGT. The CDR3 is made up of 13 amino acids. As DNA, the CDR3 is TGTGCCAGCAGTTACGAGGGAGTAAACATTAAGTACTTC. Translation gives CASSYEGVNIKYF.

In its sample, this clonotype was seen many times. The chain combines TRBV19 with TRBJ1-2; D uncertain. V lost 3 bases, J lost 5 bases, and 13 bases lay in between. Per germline, CDR1 LNHDA and CDR2 SQIVND (reference sequence). This CDR3 is built from 14 residues. The CDR3 sequence: CASSMRQVIYGYTF. The CDR3 DNA sequence: TGTGCCAGTAGTATGAGGCAGGTGATTTATGGCTACACCTTC.

This clonotype was detected many times. This sequence joins TRBV12-3 or TRBV12-4 and TRBJ2-2; no clear D. The CDR3 contains 13 residues. The V and J ends lost 7 bases and 0 bases respectively, with 6 bases between them. CDR3 coding DNA: TGTGCCAGCAATCCATCGAACACCGGGGAGCTGTTTTTT. Protein: CASNPSNTGELFF.

The gene calls are TRBV5-1 and TRBJ2-7, with TRBD2 matching 9 bases. The J segment lost 0 bases and the V segment lost 0 bases, leaving 4 bases of the junction unmatched. The CDR3 contains 16 residues. Germline CDR1 reads SGHRS; CDR2 reads YFSETQ. The CDR3 spells CASSLGLAESSYEQYF. The CDR3 DNA reads as TGCGCCAGCAGCTTGGGACTAGCGGAGAGCTCCTACGAGCAGTACTTC.

Ten or more counts support this clonotype. The chain has TRBV29-1 and TRBJ2-5; D gene unclear. The germline V and J ends were trimmed by 5 bases and 0 bases, with 7 bases remaining between them. CDR3 size: 12 residues. CDR1 SQVTM and CDR2 ANQGSEA come from the germline V gene. The CDR3 protein is CSVSDYQETQYF. For the CDR3, the DNA is TGCAGCGTTTCTGACTACCAAGAGACCCAGTACTTC.

J is TRBJ1-1 and V is TRBV7-2; the D is unclear. CDR3 length: 13 amino acids. The germline CDR1 and CDR2 sequences are SGHTA and FQGNSA. V lost 1 base to trimming and J lost 4 bases, with 7 bases between them. CDR3 amino acids: CASSLVAPTEAFF. In DNA form, the CDR3 reads TGTGCCAGCAGCTTAGTGGCCCCCACTGAAGCTTTCTTT.

This chain uses TRBV5-1 with TRBJ2-7; D perhaps matches TRBD1 (5 bases). The germline gives CDR1 SGHRS, CDR2 YFSETQ. Trimming removed 2 bases from V and 1 base from J, with 7 bases in between. The CDR3 covers 13 residues. Written as DNA, the CDR3 is TGCGCCAGCAGCTTACAGGATTCCTACGAGCAGTACTTC. This codes for CASSLQDSYEQYF.

In its sample, this clonotype was seen a few times. This chain connects TRBV20-1 to TRBJ2-2; TRBD1 matches 8 bases. The CDR3 runs 14 residues. The V gene's germline CDR1 is DFQATT and CDR2 SNEGSKA (reference sequence). J was trimmed by 6 bases and V by 1 base; bases with no gene match: 4. The CDR3 region is CSARVTTGAGELFF. CDR3 in DNA: TGCAGTGCTAGAGTAACGACAGGGGCCGGGGAGCTGTTTTTT.

Worth noting for this clonotype: This may be a read error: a much more frequent sequence differs by one nucleotide. The J gene is TRBJ2-7, the V gene TRBV29-1; maybe TRBD1 (6 bases). The CDR3 is 15 amino acids. CDR1 and CDR2 (germline): SQVTM, ANQGSEA. CDR3 amino acids: CSVEDRGGNAYEQCF. The DNA for the CDR3 is TGCAGCGTTGAAGATAGAGGGGGAAATGCCTACGAGCAGTGCTTC.

This clonotype was seen repeatedly, ten times or more. The V and J genes are TRBV11-1 and TRBJ2-7; perhaps TRBD1 as D (6 bases). The V gene lost 0 bases and the J gene lost 7 bases, with 13 bases spanning the gap. The CDR3 is made up of 14 amino acids. CDR1 SGHAT and CDR2 FQDESV come from the germline V gene (reference sequence). The CDR3 DNA is TGTGCCAGCAGCTTAGCTCACAGGGTTGGGGAGCAGTACTTC. Translated, it gives CASSLAHRVGEQYF.

This clonotype appeared a few times. V is TRBV29-1 and J is TRBJ1-2; D is possibly TRBD1 (5 bases). Trimming cost V 0 bases and J 2 bases, with 7 bases left between them. CDR1 SQVTM and CDR2 ANQGSEA come from the germline V gene. CDR3 length: 13 residues. The CDR3 protein is CSVEEGRNYGYTF. The CDR3 region has the DNA TGCAGCGTTGAAGAGGGACGGAACTATGGCTACACCTTC.

This clonotype was counted ten times or more. The chain joins TRBV6-5 to TRBJ1-1; D is possibly TRBD1 (5 bases). This CDR3 has 15 residues. CDR1 is MNHEY, CDR2 SVGAGI, per germline. With 0 bases removed from V and 1 base from J, the gap between germline ends came to 9 bases. Here the CDR3 DNA reads TGTGCCAGCAGTTACTCGGCAGGGTCGAACACTGAAGCTTTCTTT. Translated, it gives CASSYSAGSNTEAFF.

This clonotype was observed at least ten times. V gene TRBV19 combines with J gene TRBJ1-2, with D maybe TRBD1 (6 bases). The CDR3 is 12 residues long. Germline assignment: CDR1 LNHDA and CDR2 SQIVND (reference sequence). The CDR3, as DNA: TGTGCTGCGGGCAGGGGAGACTATGGCTACACCTTC. Residues: CAAGRGDYGYTF.

This clonotype has a count of ten or more. The V call is TRBV10-3, the J call TRBJ1-2, with D maybe TRBD1 (5 bases). Germline loops: CDR1 ENHRY, CDR2 SYGVKD. CDR3 size: 12 residues. Trimming left V 5 bases short and J 4 bases short, with 8 bases between. Here the CDR3 DNA reads TGTGCCATCAGTCCGACAGTCTATGGCTACACCTTC. This encodes CAISPTVYGYTF.

This clonotype came up many times. This chain uses TRBV6-2 or TRBV6-3 with TRBJ2-4; TRBD2 aligns across 13 bases. V shed 8 bases and J 8 bases; nucleotides not matched to a gene: 12. The CDR3 sequence is 16 residues long. Germline CDR1 and CDR2: MNHEY and SVGEGT. CDR3 sequence reads: CASCPGLAGESDIQYF. The DNA of the CDR3 is TGTGCCAGCTGTCCCGGACTAGCGGGGGAATCGGACATTCAGTACTTC.